Below are 22 T cell receptor beta chains sequenced from a single sample in a study of CXCR3-negative and CXCR3-positive naive CD8 T cells. 5' RACE that incorporated UMI labels was used to prepare the TRB cDNA libraries. TCRdb reprocessed the 5' RACE reads and keeps a single row for each CDR3 protein, giving no DNA. The sample holds fewer than 90,000 distinct CDR3 sequences. Sequencing was carried out using naive CXCR3- CD8+ T cells from blood. Regarding subset: CD45RO-CCR7+CD27+CD95- naive CD8+ T cells lacking CXCR3 (TNR3-). Every receptor here comes from a human donor in good health. Some clones in this sample may be carry-over from other donors' samples.

V gene TRBV9 combines with J gene TRBJ2-1; TCRdb indicates TRBD1, and absent DNA this call remains unverified. CDR1 SGDLS and CDR2 YYNGEE come from the germline V gene. CDR3 size: 14 residues. The CDR3 here is CASGGPPPYNEQFF.

CDR3 region: CASSLTAGTRFVGYEQYF. V is TRBV6-6 and J is TRBJ2-7; no DNA is available, so the TRBD2 call from TCRdb remains unchecked. The CDR3 is 18 amino acids. Germline V gene sequence: CDR1 MNHNY, CDR2 SVGAGI (reference sequence).

The chain couples TRBV28 to TRBJ2-5; the D call of TRBD1 rests on TCRdb alone, since no DNA is present to check it. Germline V gene lookup returns CDR1 MDHEN and CDR2 SYDVKM. CDR3 length: 14 amino acids. The CDR3 reads CASSPSPLGETQYF.

The V gene is TRBV7-9, the J gene TRBJ1-1; TCRdb calls TRBD1, which cannot be checked without DNA. The CDR3 consists of 16 residues. Per germline, CDR1 SEHNR and CDR2 FQNEAQ (reference sequence). The CDR3 is CASSTRSDRGDTEAFF.

The chain recombines TRBV4-3 with TRBJ2-6; TCRdb designates TRBD1, a call that cannot be tested without DNA. CDR1 LGHNA and CDR2 YSLEER come from the germline V gene. This CDR3 is built from 16 residues. CDR3 protein: CASSQDRGSGANVLTF.

The chain joins TRBV3-1 to TRBJ2-1; the D gene TCRdb calls, TRBD2, cannot be checked with no DNA. Germline CDR1 is LGHDT and CDR2 is YNNKEL (reference sequence). This CDR3 is built from 18 residues. CDR3 protein: CASSQEDSGGAYDNEQFF.

The chain uses TRBV7-8 and TRBJ2-1; as DNA is missing, the TRBD2 call by TCRdb cannot be tested. The CDR3 length is 15 residues. Germline assignment: CDR1 SGHVS and CDR2 FQNEAQ. This CDR3 is CASSPGTSAHNEQFF.

This CDR3 reads CASSSDWGGRNEQYF. V is TRBV28 and J is TRBJ2-7; TCRdb's assignment of TRBD1 cannot be checked, as there is no DNA. This CDR3 comprises 15 residues. Germline loops: CDR1 MDHEN, CDR2 SYDVKM.

V is TRBV25-1 and J is TRBJ2-7; TCRdb designates TRBD1, a call that cannot be tested without DNA. The CDR3 has 16 amino acids. Per germline, CDR1 MGHDK and CDR2 SYGVNS. The CDR3 here is CASSEPDRSTNYEQYF.

The genes are TRBV12-3 or TRBV12-4 and TRBJ2-1; as DNA is missing, the TRBD2 call by TCRdb cannot be tested. There are 16 residues in the CDR3. This CDR3 is CASSLPRASGYNEQFF.

The gene calls are TRBV6-5 and TRBJ2-7; lacking DNA, the TRBD1 call made by TCRdb goes unchecked. Germline V gene sequence: CDR1 MNHEY, CDR2 SVGAGI. This CDR3 region has 13 residues. CDR3 loop: CASSYFPGYEQYF.

This chain links TRBV21-1 with TRBJ2-5; with no DNA, the TCRdb D assignment of TRBD1 cannot be verified. TRBV21-1 is termed a pseudogene. The CDR3 length is 17 residues. CDR3: CASSCRRDKGYQETQYF.

The gene calls are TRBV6-5 and TRBJ2-1; the TCRdb D gene call, TRBD1, has no DNA to confirm it. Germline V gene sequence: CDR1 MNHEY, CDR2 SVGAGI. The CDR3 has 16 amino acids. The CDR3 reads CASSYSIQASYNEQFF.

CDR3 residues: CASSLWEWETQYF. This chain connects TRBV7-2 to TRBJ2-5; with no DNA, the TCRdb D assignment of TRBD2 cannot be verified. The CDR3 has 13 residues. Germline lookup yields CDR1 SGHTA and CDR2 FQGNSA.

V and J are TRBV2 and TRBJ2-5; TCRdb gives TRBD1 as the D gene, but with no DNA this cannot be confirmed. Germline assignment: CDR1 SNHLY and CDR2 FYNNEI. This CDR3 spans 15 amino acids. The CDR3 sequence: CAILRQPGGQETQYF.

The chain joins TRBV12-3 or TRBV12-4 to TRBJ2-1; TCRdb's D call of TRBD2 is untestable without DNA. This CDR3 region has 17 residues. The CDR3 sequence is CASSPDDLARGHNEQFF.

The chain recombines TRBV12-3 or TRBV12-4 with TRBJ2-2; TCRdb selects TRBD2, and the lack of DNA leaves this call unchecked. CDR3 length: 15 residues. CDR3 protein: CASSRTSGNTGELFF.

This chain uses TRBV5-1 with TRBJ2-7; the TRBD2 assignment by TCRdb is unverifiable without DNA. This CDR3 is 16 amino acids long. Germline CDR1 SGHRS, CDR2 YFSETQ. CDR3 loop: CASSFLRDSRSGEQYF.

The genes are TRBV4-2 and TRBJ2-1; the TRBD1 assignment by TCRdb is unverifiable without DNA. The CDR3 has 16 residues. CDR1 is LGHNA, CDR2 YNFKEQ, per germline. The CDR3 loop reads CASSLRTGGFYNEQFF.

J is TRBJ2-2 and V is TRBV29-1; the D call of TRBD2 rests on TCRdb alone, since no DNA is present to check it. This CDR3 is 12 amino acids long. Germline assignment: CDR1 SQVTM and CDR2 ANQGSEA. The CDR3: CSVVREGGELFF.

The chain links TRBV28 to TRBJ2-2; TCRdb proposes TRBD1, but this gene call is untestable without DNA. The CDR3 loop spans 16 amino acids. The V gene's germline CDR1 is MDHEN and CDR2 SYDVKM. This CDR3 is CASSRGDGGSTGELFF.

This sequence joins TRBV6-6 and TRBJ2-7; no DNA is available, so the TRBD1 call from TCRdb remains unchecked. The length of the CDR3 is 19 residues. Germline CDR1 reads MNHNY; CDR2 reads SVGAGI (reference sequence). This chain's CDR3 is CASSYSNRDRERSSYEQYF.